The clone carrying this T cell receptor beta chain was counted between two and nine times. These data belong to a study of T cells in Graves' hyperthyroidism and ophthalmopathy. The J segment lost 0 bases and the V segment lost 5 bases, leaving 4 bases of the junction unmatched. This CDR3 region has 15 residues. Amplified TCR beta CDR3 regions derived from RNA transcripts. With the HTBI primer set, the TCR CDR3 went through a first round of RT-PCR. TCRdb reprocessed the multiplex PCR reads via MiXCR and lists one record per CDR3 protein. The table lists roughly 840,000 distinct CDR3 sequences, 35% to 40% of them singletons.

The sample comprised blood. The origin of this receptor is a man between 18 and 35 years old with Graves' hyperthyroidism. The rearrangement links TRBV12-3 or TRBV12-4 to TRBJ1-5; the match to TRBD1 covers 7 bases. CDR3 coding DNA: TGTGCCAGCAGTGGACAGGTCTATAGCAATCAGCCCCAGCATTTT. Its protein product is CASSGQVYSNQPQHF.